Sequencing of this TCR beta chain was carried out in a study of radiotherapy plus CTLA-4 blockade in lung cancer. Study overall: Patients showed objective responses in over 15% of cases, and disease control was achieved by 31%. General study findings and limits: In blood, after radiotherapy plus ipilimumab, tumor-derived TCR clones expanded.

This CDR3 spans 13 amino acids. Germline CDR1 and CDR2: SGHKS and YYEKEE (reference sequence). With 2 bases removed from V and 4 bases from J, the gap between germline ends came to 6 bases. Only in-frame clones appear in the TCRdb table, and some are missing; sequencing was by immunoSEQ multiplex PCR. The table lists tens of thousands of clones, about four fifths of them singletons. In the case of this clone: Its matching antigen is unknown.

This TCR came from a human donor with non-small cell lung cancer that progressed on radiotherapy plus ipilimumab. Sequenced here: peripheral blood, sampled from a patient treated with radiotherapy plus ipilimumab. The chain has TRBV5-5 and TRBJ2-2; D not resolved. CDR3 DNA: TGTGCCAGCAGCTTTGGCCGCACCGGGGAGCTGTTTTTT. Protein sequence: CASSFGRTGELFF.